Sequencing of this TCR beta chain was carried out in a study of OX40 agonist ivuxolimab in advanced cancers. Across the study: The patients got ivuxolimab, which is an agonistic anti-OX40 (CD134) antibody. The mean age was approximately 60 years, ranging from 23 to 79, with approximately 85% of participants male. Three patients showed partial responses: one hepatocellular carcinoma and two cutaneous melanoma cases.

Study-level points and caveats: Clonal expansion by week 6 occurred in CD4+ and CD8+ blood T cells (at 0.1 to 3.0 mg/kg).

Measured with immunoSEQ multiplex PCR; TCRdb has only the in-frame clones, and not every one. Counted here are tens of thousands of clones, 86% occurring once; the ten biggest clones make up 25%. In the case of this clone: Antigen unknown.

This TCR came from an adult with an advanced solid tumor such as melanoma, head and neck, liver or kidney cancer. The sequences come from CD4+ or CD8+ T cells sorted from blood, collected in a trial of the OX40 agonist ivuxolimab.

The CDR3 protein is CSFPGLAGGTDTQYF. DNA of the CDR3: TGCAGCTTCCCCGGACTAGCGGGAGGAACAGATACGCAGTATTTT. The gene calls are TRBV29-1 and TRBJ2-3; 14 nucleotides line up with TRBD2. V lost 8 bases to trimming and J lost 3 bases; unmatched junction nucleotides: 7. The CDR3 totals 15 residues. Germline-derived CDR1 and CDR2 are SQVTM and ANQGSEA.